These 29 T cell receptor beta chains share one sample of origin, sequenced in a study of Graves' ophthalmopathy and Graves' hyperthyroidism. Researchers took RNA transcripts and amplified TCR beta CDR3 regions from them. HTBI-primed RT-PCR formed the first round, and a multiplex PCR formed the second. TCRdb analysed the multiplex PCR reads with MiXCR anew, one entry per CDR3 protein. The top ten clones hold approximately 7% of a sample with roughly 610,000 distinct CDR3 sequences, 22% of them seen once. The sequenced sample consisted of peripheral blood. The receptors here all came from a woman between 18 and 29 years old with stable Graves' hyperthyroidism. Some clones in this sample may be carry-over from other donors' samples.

CDR3 coding DNA: TGTGCCAGCAGTGTTGGGACAGCAGATTCATACGAGCAGTACTTC. This sequence encodes CASSVGTADSYEQYF. J is TRBJ2-7 and V is TRBV2; 7 nucleotides align to TRBD1. V was pared by 4 bases and J by 4 bases, with 10 bases of the junction left unmatched. This CDR3 is 15 amino acids long. CDR1 and CDR2 (germline): SNHLY, FYNNEI.

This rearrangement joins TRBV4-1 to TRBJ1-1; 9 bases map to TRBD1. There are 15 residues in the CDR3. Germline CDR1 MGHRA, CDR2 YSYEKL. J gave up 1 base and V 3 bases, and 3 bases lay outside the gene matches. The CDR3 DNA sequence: TGCGCCAGCAGCCATGTGGGACAGGGGAACACTGAAGCTTTCTTT. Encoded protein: CASSHVGQGNTEAFF.

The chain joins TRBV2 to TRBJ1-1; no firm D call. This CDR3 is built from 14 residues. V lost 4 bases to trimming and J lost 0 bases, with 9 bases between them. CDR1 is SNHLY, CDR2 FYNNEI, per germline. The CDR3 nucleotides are TGTGCCAGCAGTGCGCGGGTCTTGAACACTGAAGCTTTCTTT. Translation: CASSARVLNTEAFF.

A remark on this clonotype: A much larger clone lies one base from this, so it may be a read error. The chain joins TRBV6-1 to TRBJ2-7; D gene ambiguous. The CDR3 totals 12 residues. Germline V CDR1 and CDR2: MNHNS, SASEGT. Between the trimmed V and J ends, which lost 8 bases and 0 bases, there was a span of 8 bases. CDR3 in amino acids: CASVGSSYEQYF. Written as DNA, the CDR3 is TGTGCCAGCGTCGGAAGCTCCTACGAGCAGTACTTC.

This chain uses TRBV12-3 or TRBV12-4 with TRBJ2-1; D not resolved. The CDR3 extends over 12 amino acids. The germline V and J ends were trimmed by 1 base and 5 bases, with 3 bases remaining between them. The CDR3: CASSLVDNEQFF. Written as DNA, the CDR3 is TGTGCCAGCAGTTTAGTAGACAATGAGCAGTTCTTC.

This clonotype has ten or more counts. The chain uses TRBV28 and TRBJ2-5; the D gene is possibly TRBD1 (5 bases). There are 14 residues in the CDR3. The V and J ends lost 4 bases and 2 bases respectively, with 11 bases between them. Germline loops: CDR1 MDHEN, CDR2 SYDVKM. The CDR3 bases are TGTGCCAGCAGTTCTCCGGACACTCAAGAGACCCAGTACTTC. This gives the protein CASSSPDTQETQYF.

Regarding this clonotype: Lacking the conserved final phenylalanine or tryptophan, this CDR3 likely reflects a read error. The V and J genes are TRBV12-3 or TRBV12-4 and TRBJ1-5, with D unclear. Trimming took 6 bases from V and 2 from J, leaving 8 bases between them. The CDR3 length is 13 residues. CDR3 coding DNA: TGTGCCAGCAGCTCCGTTGGCAATCAGCCCCAGCATGTG. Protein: CASSSVGNQPQHV.

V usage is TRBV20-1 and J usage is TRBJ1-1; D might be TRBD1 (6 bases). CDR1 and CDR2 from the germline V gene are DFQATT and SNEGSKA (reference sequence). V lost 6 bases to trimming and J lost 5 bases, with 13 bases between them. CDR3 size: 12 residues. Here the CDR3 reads CSAPGALTEAFF. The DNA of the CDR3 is TGCAGTGCACCGGGGGCCCTGACTGAAGCTTTCTTT.

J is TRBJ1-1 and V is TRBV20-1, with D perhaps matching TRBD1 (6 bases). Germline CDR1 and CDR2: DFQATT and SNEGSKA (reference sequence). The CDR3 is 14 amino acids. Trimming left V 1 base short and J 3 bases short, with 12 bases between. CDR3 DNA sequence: TGCAGTGCTAGAGTCGCAAGGGGGGACACTGAAGCTTTCTTT. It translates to CSARVARGDTEAFF.

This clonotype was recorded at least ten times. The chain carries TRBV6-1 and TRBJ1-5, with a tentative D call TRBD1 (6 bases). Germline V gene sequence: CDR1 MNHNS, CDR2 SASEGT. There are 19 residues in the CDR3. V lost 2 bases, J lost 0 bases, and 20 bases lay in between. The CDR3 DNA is TGTGCCAGCAGTGAACCGGCAACATCGGTCAGGGGTAGCAATCAGCCCCAGCATTTT. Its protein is CASSEPATSVRGSNQPQHF.

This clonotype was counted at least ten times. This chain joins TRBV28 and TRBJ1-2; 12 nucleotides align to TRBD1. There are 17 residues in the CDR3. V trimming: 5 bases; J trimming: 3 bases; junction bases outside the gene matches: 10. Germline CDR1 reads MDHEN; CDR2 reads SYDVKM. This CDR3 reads CASSATRGTGGDYGYTF. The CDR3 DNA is TGTGCCAGCAGTGCAACCCGAGGGACAGGGGGCGACTATGGCTACACCTTC.

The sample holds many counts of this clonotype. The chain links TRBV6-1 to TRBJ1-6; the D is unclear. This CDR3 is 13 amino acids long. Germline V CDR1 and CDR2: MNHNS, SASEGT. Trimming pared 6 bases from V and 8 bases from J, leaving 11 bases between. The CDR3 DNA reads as TGTGCCAGCAGGTCCCGGGGAGATTCACCCCTCCACTTT. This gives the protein CASRSRGDSPLHF.

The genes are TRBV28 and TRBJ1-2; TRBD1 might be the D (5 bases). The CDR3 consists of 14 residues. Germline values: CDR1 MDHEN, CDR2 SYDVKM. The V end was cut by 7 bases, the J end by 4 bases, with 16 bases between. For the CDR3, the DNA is TGTGCCAGCACAAACTCTGGGGGGGGCTATGGCTACACCTTC. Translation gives CASTNSGGGYGYTF.

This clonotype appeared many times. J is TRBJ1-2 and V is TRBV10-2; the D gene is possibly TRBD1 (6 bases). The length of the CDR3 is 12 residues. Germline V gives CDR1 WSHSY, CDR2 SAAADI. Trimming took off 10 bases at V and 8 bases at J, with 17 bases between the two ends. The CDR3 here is CATKRGMRGYTF. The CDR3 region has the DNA TGCGCCACCAAAAGGGGGATGCGAGGCTACACCTTC.

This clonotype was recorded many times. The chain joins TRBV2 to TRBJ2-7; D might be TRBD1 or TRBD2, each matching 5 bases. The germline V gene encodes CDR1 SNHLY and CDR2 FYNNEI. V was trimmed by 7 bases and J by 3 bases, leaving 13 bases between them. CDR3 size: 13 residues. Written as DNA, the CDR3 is TGTGCCAGCACTGAGGGGACCCACTACGAGCAGTACTTC. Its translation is CASTEGTHYEQYF. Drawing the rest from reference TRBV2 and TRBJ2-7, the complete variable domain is EPEVTQTPSHQVTQMGQEVILRCVPISNHLYFYWYRQILGQKVEFLVSFYNNEISEKSEIFDDQFSVERPDGSNFTLKIRSTKLEDSAMYFCASTEGTHYEQYFGPGTRLTVT.

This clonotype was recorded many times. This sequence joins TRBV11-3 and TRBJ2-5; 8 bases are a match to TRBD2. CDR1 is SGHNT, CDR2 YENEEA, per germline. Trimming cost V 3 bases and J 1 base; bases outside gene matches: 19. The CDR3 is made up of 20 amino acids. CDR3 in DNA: TGTGCCAGCAGCTTCGTCACCCTCGCGGCGGGGGGCCGATCCCAAGAGACCCAGTACTTC. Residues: CASSFVTLAAGGRSQETQYF.

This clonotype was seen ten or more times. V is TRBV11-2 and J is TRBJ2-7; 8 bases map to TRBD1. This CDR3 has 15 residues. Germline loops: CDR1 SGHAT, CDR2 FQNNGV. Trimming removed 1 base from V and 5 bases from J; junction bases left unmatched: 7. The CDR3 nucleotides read TGTGCCAGCAGCTTAGTCGCAGGGGGCCTCGACGAGCAGTACTTC. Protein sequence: CASSLVAGGLDEQYF.

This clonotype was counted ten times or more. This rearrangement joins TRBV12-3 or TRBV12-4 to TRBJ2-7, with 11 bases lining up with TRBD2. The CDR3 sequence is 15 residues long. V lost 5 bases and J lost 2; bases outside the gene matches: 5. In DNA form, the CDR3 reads TGTGCCAGCAGTCAAGGGACTAGCGGTACCTACGAGCAGTACTTC. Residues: CASSQGTSGTYEQYF.

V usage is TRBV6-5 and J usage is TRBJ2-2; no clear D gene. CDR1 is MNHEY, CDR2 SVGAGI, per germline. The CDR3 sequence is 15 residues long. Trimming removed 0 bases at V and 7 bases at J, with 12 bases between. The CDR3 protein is CASSYSWNKHGELFF. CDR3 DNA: TGTGCCAGCAGTTACTCCTGGAATAAACACGGGGAGCTGTTTTTT.

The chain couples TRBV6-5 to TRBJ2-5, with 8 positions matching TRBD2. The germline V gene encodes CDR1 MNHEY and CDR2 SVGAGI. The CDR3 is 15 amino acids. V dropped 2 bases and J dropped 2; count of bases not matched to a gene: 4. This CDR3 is CASSYGAGEQETQYF. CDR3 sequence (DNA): TGTGCCAGCAGTTACGGAGCGGGGGAACAAGAGACCCAGTACTTC.

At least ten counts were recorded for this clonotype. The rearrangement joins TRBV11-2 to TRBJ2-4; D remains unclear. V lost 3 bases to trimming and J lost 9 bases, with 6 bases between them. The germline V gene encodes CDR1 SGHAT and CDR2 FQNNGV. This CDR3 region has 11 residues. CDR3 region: CASSLRLIQYF. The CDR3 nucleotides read TGTGCCAGCAGCTTGAGGCTCATTCAGTACTTC.

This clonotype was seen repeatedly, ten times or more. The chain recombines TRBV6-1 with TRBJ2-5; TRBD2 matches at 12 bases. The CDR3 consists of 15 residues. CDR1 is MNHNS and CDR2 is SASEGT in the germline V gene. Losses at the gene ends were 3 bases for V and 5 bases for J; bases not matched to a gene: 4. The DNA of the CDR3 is TGTGCCAGCAGTGAGAGCCTAGCGGGAGGGGAGACCCAGTACTTC. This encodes CASSESLAGGETQYF.

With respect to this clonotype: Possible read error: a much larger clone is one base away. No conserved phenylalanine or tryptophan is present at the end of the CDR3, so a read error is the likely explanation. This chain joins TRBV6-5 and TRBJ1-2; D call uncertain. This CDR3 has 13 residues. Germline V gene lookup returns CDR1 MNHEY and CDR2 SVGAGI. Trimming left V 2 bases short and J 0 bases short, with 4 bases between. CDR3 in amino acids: CASSYGTNYGYTS. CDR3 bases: TGTGCCAGCAGTTACGGGACTAACTATGGCTACACCTCC.

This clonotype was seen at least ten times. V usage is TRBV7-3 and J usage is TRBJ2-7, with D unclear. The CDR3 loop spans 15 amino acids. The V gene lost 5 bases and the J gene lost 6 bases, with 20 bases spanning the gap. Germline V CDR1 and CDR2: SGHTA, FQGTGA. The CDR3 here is CASSPRASFSSEQYF. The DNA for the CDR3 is TGTGCCAGCAGCCCAAGGGCTAGTTTCTCCAGCGAGCAGTACTTC. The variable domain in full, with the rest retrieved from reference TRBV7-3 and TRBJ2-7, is GAGVSQTPSNKVTEKGKYVELRCDPISGHTALYWYRQSLGQGPEFLIYFQGTGAADDSGLPNDRFFAVRPEGSVSTLKIQRTERGDSAVYLCASSPRASFSSEQYFGPGTRLTVT.

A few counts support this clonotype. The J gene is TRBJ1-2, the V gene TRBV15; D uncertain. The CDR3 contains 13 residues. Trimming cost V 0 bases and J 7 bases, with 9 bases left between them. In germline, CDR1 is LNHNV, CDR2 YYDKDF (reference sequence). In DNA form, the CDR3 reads TGTGCCACCAGCAGAGATGCGGTTCCTGGCTACACCTTC. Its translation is CATSRDAVPGYTF.

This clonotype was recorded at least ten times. CDR3 in amino acids: CASSAAYIGSYEQYF. Written as DNA, the CDR3 is TGTGCCAGCAGTGCGGCGTACATTGGCTCCTACGAGCAGTACTTC. The rearrangement links TRBV6-1 to TRBJ2-7; D gene unclear. CDR3 length equals 15 residues. Germline V gene lookup returns CDR1 MNHNS and CDR2 SASEGT. V lost 4 bases and J lost 0, with 13 bases in between.

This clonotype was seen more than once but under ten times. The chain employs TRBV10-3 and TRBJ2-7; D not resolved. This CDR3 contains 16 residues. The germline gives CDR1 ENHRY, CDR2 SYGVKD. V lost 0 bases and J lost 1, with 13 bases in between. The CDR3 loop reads CAISESLRPASYEQYF. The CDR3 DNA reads TGTGCCATCAGTGAGTCCCTCCGCCCCGCGTCCTACGAGCAGTACTTC.

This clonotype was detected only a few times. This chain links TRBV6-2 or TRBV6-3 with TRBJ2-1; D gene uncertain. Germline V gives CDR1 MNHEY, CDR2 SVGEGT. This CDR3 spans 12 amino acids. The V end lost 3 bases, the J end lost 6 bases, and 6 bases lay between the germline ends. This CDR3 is CASSYTGNEQFF. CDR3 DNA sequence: TGTGCCAGCAGTTATACTGGCAATGAGCAGTTCTTC.

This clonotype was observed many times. This CDR3 reads CASSIGNRGPAFF. The CDR3, as DNA: TGTGCCAGTAGTATAGGGAACAGGGGGCCAGCTTTCTTT. This chain joins TRBV19 and TRBJ1-1, with 9 bases matching TRBD1. The V gene's germline CDR1 is LNHDA and CDR2 SQIVND (reference sequence). CDR3 length equals 13 residues. After removal of 1 base from V and 10 bases from J, the junction contained 4 bases not matched to a gene.